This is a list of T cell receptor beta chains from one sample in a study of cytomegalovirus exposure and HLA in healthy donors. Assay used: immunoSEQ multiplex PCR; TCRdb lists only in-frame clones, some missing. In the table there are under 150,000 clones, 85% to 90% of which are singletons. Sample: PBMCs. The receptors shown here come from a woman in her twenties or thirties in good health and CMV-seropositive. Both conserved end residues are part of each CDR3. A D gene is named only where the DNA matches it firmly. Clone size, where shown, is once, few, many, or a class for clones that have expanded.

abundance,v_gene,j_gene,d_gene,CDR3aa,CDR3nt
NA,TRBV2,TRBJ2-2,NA,CASSGQGPWELFF,TGTGCCAGCAGTGGCCAGGGGCCTTGGGAGCTGTTTTTT
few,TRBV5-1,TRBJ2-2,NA,CASSPANTGELFF,TGCGCCAGCAGCCCTGCGAACACCGGGGAGCTGTTTTTT
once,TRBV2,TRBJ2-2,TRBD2,CASRGLAATTGELFF,TGTGCCAGCCGGGGACTAGCGGCGACCACCGGGGAGCTGTTTTTT
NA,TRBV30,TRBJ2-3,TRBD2,CAWSLAGGPGDTQYF,TGTGCCTGGAGTCTAGCGGGAGGGCCTGGAGATACGCAGTATTTT
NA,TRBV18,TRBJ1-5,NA,CASQGGDQPQHF,TGTGCCAGCCAAGGGGGTGATCAGCCCCAGCATTTT
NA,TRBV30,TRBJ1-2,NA,CAWSFPSYGYTF,TGTGCCTGGAGTTTCCCCAGCTATGGCTACACCTTC
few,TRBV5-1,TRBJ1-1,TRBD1,CASSTGQGNTEAFF,TGCGCCAGCAGCACCGGACAGGGGAACACTGAAGCTTTCTTT
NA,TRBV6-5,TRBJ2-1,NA,CASSTTGVAYNEQFF,TGTGCCAGCAGTACTACGGGAGTTGCCTACAATGAGCAGTTCTTC
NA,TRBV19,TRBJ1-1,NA,CASTPLLGGTEAFF,TGTGCCAGTACTCCCTTATTGGGGGGCACTGAAGCTTTCTTT
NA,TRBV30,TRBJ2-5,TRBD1,CAWNRRGRRETQYF,TGTGCCTGGAACCGCAGGGGGCGGAGAGAGACCCAGTACTTC
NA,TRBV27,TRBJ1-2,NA,CASSPNGHVYGYTF,TGTGCCAGCAGCCCTAATGGGCACGTCTATGGCTACACCTTC
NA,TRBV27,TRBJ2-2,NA,CASSPLRTTPGELFF,TGTGCCAGCAGTCCGCTTAGGACTACCCCCGGGGAGCTGTTTTTT
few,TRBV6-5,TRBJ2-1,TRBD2,CASRAGLAGGEQFF,TGTGCCAGCAGAGCTGGACTAGCGGGGGGAGAGCAGTTCTTC
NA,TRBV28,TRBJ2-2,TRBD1,CASSLSGGTGELFF,TGTGCCAGCAGTTTATCAGGGGGCACCGGGGAGCTGTTTTTT
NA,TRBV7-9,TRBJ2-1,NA,CASSGPGGTEEQFF,TGTGCCAGCAGCGGTCCGGGGGGCACGGAGGAGCAGTTCTTC
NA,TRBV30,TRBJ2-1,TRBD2,CAWQTSGPYNEQFF,TGTGCCTGGCAGACTAGCGGCCCTTACAATGAGCAGTTCTTC
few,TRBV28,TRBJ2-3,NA,CASKPRRGTDTQYF,TGTGCCAGCAAACCCCGGAGGGGCACAGATACGCAGTATTTT
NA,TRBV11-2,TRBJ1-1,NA,CASSLWKGHQAFF,TGTGCCAGCAGCTTATGGAAGGGACACCAAGCTTTCTTT
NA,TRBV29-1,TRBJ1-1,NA,CSVERLLSEAFF,TGCAGCGTTGAGAGGTTACTCTCTGAAGCTTTCTTT
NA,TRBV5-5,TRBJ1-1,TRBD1,CASSLYGTDNTEAFF,TGTGCCAGCAGCTTATACGGGACAGACAACACTGAAGCTTTCTTT
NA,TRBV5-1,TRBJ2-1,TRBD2,CASSLVAVAGGPGSYNEQFF,TGCGCCAGCAGCTTGGTAGCCGTAGCGGGAGGGCCCGGGTCCTACAATGAGCAGTTCTTC
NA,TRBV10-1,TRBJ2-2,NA,CASSPGGTGELFF,TGCGCCAGCAGTCCCGGCGGGACCGGGGAGCTGTTTTTT
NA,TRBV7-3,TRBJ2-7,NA,CASSSLDRAYEQYF,TGTGCCAGCAGCTCCCTGGACAGAGCCTACGAGCAGTACTTC
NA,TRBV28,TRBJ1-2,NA,CASTQWGGSNYGYTF,TGTGCCAGCACCCAGTGGGGGGGCTCTAACTATGGCTACACCTTC
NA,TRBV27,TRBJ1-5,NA,CASSPYQNQPQHF,TGTGCCAGCAGCCCATATCAGAATCAGCCCCAGCATTTT
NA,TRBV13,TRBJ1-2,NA,CASSLGGGYGYTF,TGTGCCAGCAGCTTGGGCGGAGGTTATGGCTACACCTTC
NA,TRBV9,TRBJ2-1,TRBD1,CASSVGTVSYNEQFF,TGTGCCAGCAGCGTCGGGACAGTAAGCTACAATGAGCAGTTCTTC
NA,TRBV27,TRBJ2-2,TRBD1,CASTITRTGLSTGELFF,TGTGCCAGCACCATCACCAGGACAGGCCTGTCGACCGGGGAGCTGTTTTTT
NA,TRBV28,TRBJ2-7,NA,CASTLAPSAWGFRGSYEQYF,TGTGCCAGCACCCTAGCCCCTTCCGCTTGGGGTTTCCGTGGGTCCTACGAGCAGTACTTC
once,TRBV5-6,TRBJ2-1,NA,CASSLPLQGEQFF,TGTGCCAGCAGCTTGCCCCTCCAGGGTGAGCAGTTCTTC
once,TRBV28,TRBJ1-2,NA,CASSLEGLYGYTF,TGTGCCAGCAGTTTAGAGGGTCTCTATGGCTACACCTTC
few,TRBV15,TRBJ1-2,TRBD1,CATSRVLQGEDYGYTF,TGTGCCACCAGCAGAGTGTTACAGGGGGAGGACTATGGCTACACCTTC